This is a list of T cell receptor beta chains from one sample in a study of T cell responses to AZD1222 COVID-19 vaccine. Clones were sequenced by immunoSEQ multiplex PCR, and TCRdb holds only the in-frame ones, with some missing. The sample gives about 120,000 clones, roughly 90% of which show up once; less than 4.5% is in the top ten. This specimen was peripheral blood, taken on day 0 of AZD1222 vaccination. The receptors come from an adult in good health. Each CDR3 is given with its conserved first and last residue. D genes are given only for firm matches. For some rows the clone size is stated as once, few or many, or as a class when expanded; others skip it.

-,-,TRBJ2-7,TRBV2,TGTGCCAGCAGTTCGACTAGAAGGTTGGGCGAGCAGTACTTC,CASSSTRRLGEQYF
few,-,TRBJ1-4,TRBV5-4,TGTGCCAGCAGCTCGGATGCAACTAATGAAAAACTGTTTTTT,CASSSDATNEKLFF
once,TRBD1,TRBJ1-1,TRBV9,TGTGCCAGCAGCGCATGGCGGACAGGGGAAGACGACACTGAAGCTTTCTTT,CASSAWRTGEDDTEAFF
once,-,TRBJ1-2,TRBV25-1,TGTGCCAGCAGTGAACGGATCTTATCCGGCTACACCTTC,CASSERILSGYTF
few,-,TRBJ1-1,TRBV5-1,TGCGCCAGCAGCTCGGAAGGGGAGACTGAAGCTTTCTTT,CASSSEGETEAFF
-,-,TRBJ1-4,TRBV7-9,TGTGCCAGCAGCCCCCCGGGGGGAAAAAACGCCGATTTT,CASSPPGGKNADF
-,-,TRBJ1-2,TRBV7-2,TGTGCCAGCAGCTTCCTCGGTTGGGACTCGGCTGGCTACACCTTC,CASSFLGWDSAGYTF
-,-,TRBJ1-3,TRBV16,TGTGCCAGCAGCCAATCAGGCGGCGCTCTCTCTGGAAACACCATATATTTT,CASSQSGGALSGNTIYF
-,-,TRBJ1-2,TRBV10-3,TGTGCCATCAGTGGGGGGGAGGGCTATGGCTACACCTTC,CAISGGEGYGYTF
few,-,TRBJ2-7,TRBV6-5,TGTGCCAGCAGTAAGTTCAACCCTCCCTACGAGCAGTACTTC,CASSKFNPPYEQYF
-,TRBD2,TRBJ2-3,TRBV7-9,TGTGCCAGCAGCTTCCTAGCGGGGGGGTACACAGATACGCAGTATTTT,CASSFLAGGYTDTQYF
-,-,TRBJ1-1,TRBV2,TGTGCCAGCTTAGGGAGGGGACGAGGGAGGGACACTGAAGCTTTCTTT,CASLGRGRGRDTEAFF
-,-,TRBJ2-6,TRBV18,TGTGCCAGCTCACCGACAGGATCAGGGGCCAACGTCCTGACTTTC,CASSPTGSGANVLTF
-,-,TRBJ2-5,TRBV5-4,TGTGCCAGCAGCTTGGCCGCGGACAGCTTACAAGAGACCCAGTACTTC,CASSLAADSLQETQYF
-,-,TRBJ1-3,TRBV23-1,TGCGCCAGCAGTCAATCTCGGTACACCATATATTTT,CASSQSRYTIYF